The sequence of this T cell receptor (beta chain) was determined in a study of T cells after posttransplantation cyclophosphamide. Sequencing was performed with immunoSEQ multiplex PCR; in TCRdb, only in-frame clones are kept and a portion is missing. Counted here are tens of thousands of clones, around nine tenths occurring once; the ten biggest clones make up 0.1% to 0.12%. The naive gate required viable CD3+CD4+ or CD3+CD8+ cells with CCR7+CD45RA+CD45RO-CD95-CD27+CD28+ phenotype. On the day of bone marrow donation, the related graft donor provided peripheral blood. Turning to this clone: Its antigen is not known.

Findings of the study overall: Donor CD8+ memory clones often dominated recipient blood repertoires at later times. Recipient CMV seropositivity and CMV reactivation strongly tracked TRB clonality. Skin or GI-infiltrating T cells shared few TRB sequences with blood.

The material sequenced was naive CD4+ T cells sorted from blood. This TCR derives from a young man in good health and a related stem cell transplant donor.

Here the CDR3 reads CASSSLGGPGELFF. The CDR3 DNA reads TGTGCCAGCAGCTCGTTGGGGGGACCCGGGGAGCTGTTTTTT. The rearrangement joins TRBV7-2 to TRBJ2-2; possibly TRBD2 for D (6 bases). Deletions cut 4 bases from V and 6 bases from J, with 12 bases between. Germline CDR1 and CDR2: SGHTA and FQGNSA. CDR3 size: 14 residues.